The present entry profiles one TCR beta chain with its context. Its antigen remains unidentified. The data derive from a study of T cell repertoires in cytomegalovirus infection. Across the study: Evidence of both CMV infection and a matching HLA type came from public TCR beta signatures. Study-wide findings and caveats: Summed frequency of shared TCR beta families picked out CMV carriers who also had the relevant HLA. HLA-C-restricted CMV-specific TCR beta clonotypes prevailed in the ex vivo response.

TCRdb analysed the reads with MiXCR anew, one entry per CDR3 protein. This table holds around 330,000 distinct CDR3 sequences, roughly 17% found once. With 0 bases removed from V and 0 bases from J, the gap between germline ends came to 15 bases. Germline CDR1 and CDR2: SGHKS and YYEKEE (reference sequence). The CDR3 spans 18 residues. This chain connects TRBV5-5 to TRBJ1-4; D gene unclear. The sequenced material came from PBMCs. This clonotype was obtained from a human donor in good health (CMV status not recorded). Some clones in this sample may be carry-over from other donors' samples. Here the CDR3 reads CASSLGVQLLATNEKLFF. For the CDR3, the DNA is TGTGCCAGCAGCTTGGGTGTACAGTTACTGGCAACTAATGAAAAACTGTTTTTT.